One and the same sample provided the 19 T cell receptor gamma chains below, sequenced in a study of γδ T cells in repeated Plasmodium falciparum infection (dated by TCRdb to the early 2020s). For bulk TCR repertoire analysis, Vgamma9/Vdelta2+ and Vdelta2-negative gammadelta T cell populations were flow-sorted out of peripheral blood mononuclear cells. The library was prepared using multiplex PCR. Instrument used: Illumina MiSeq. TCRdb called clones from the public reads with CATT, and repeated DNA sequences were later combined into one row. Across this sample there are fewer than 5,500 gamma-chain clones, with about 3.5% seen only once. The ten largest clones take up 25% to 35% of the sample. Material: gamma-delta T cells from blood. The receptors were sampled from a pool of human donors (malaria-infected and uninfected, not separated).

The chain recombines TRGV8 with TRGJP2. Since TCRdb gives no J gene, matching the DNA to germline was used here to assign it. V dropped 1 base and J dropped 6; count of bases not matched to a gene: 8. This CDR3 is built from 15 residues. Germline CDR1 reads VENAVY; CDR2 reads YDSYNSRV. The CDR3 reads CATWDRARGDWIKTF. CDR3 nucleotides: TGTGCCACCTGGGATAGAGCCCGGGGTGATTGGATCAAGACGTTT.

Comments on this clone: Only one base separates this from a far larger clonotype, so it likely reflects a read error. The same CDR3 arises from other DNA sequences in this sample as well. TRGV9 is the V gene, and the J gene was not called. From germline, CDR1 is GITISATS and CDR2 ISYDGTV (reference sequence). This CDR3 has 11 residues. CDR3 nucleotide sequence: TGTGCCTTGTATCTCTATTATAAGAAGCTCTTT. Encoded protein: CALYLYYKKLF.

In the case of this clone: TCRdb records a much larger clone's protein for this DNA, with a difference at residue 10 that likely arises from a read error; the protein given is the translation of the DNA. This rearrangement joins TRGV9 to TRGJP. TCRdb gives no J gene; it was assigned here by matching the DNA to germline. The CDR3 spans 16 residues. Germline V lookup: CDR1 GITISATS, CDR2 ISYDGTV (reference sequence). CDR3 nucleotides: TGTGCCTTGTGGGAGGGCCAAGAGTTGGACAAAAAAATCAAGGTATTT. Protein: CALWEGQELDKKIKVF.

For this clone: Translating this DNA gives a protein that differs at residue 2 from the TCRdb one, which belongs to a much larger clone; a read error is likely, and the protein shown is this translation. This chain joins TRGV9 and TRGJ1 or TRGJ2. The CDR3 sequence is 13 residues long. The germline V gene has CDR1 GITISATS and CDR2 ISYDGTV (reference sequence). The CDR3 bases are TGTACCTTGTGGGAGCCACATTATTATAAGAAACTCTTT. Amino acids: CTLWEPHYYKKLF.

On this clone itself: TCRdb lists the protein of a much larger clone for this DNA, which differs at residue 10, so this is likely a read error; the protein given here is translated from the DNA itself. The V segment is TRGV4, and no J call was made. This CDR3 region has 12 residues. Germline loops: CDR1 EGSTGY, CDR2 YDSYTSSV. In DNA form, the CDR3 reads TGTGCCACCTGGGTTAGTGATTGGATCAGGACGTTT. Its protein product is CATWVSDWIRTF.

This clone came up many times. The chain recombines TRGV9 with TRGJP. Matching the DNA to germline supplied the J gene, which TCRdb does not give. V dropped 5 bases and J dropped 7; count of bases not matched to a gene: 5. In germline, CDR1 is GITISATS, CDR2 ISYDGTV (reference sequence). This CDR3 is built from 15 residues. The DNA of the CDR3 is TGTGCCTTGTGGGCGTATGAGTTGGGCAAAAAAATCAAGGTATTT. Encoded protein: CALWAYELGKKIKVF.

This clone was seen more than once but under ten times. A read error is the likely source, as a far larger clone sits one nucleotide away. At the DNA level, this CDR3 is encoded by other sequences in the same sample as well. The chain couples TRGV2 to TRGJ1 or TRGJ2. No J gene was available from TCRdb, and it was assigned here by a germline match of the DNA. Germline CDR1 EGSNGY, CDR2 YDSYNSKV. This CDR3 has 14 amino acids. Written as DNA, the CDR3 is TGTGCTACCTGGGACGGGCGATCGAGGACTAAGAAACTCTTT. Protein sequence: CATWDGRSRTKKLF.

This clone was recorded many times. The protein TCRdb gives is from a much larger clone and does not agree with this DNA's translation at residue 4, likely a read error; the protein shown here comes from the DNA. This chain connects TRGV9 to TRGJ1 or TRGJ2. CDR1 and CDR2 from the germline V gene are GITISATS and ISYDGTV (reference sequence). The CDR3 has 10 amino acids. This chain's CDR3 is CAFGRDKKLF. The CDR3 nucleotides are TGCGCATTTGGCCGAGATAAGAAACTCTTT.

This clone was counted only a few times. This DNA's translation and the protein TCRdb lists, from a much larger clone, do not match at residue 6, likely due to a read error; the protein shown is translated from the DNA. CDR3 region: CALWEARMGKKIKVF. DNA for the CDR3: TGTGCCTTGTGGGAGGCGCGGATGGGCAAAAAAATCAAGGTATTT. The chain recombines TRGV9 with TRGJP. The J gene, absent from TCRdb, was called here by matching the DNA to germline. The germline V gene has CDR1 GITISATS and CDR2 ISYDGTV (reference sequence). V shed 2 bases and J 11 bases; nucleotides not matched to a gene: 6. The CDR3 has 15 residues.

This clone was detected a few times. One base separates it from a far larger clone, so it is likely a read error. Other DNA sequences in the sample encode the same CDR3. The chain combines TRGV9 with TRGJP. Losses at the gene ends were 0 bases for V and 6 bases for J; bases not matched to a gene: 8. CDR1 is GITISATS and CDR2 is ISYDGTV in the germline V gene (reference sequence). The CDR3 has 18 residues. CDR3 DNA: TGTGCCTTGTGGGAGGTGCAAGGGAGAGAGTTGGGCAAAAAAATCAAGGTATTT. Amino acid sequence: CALWEVQGRELGKKIKVF.

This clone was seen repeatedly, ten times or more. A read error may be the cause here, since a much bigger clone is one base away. In DNA form, the CDR3 reads TGTGCCTTGTGGGTTGAAGAGTTGGGCAAAAAAATCAAGGTATTT. This gives the protein CALWVEELGKKIKVF. V is TRGV9 and J is TRGJP. V gave up 5 bases and J gave up 5 bases; unmatched junction bases: 3. CDR1 is GITISATS, CDR2 ISYDGTV, per germline (reference sequence). CDR3 size: 15 residues.

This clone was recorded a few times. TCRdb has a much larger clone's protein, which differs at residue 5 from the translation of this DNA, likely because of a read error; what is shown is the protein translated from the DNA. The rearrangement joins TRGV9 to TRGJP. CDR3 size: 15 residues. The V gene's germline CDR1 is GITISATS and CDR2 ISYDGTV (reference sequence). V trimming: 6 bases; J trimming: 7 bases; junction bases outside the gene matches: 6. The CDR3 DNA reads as TGTGCCTTGTGGAATCGTGAGTTGGGCAAAAAAATCAAGGTATTT. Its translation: CALWNRELGKKIKVF.

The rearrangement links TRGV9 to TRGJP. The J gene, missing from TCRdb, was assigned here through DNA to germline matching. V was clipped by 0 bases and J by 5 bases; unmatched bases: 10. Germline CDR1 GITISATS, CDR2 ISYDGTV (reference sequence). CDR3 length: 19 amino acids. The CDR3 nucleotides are TGTGCCTTGTGGGAGGTGGTTTCGGGTAAAGAGTTGGGCAAAAAAATCAAGGTATTT. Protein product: CALWEVVSGKELGKKIKVF.

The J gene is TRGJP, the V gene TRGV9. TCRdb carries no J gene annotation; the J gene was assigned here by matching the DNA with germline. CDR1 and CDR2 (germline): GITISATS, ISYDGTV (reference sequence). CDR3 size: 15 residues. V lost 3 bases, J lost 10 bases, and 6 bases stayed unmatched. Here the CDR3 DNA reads TGTGCCTTGTGGGAGACGGACTTGGGCAAAAAAATCAAGGTATTT. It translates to CALWETDLGKKIKVF.

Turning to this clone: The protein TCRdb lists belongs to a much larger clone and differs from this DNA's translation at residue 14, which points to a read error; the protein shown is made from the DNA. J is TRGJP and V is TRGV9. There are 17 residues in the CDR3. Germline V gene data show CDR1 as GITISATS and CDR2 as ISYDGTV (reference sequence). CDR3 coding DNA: TGTGCCTTGTGGGAGGCCTATCAAGAGTTGGGCAAAAAAACCAAGGTATTT. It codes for CALWEAYQELGKKTKVF.

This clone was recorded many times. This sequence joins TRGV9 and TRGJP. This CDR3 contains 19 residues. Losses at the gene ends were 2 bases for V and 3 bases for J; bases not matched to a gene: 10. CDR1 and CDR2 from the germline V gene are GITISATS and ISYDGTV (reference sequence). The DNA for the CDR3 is TGTGCCTTGTGGGAGGACAATAAACTGCAAGAGTTGGGCAAAAAAATCAAGGTATTT. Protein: CALWEDNKLQELGKKIKVF.

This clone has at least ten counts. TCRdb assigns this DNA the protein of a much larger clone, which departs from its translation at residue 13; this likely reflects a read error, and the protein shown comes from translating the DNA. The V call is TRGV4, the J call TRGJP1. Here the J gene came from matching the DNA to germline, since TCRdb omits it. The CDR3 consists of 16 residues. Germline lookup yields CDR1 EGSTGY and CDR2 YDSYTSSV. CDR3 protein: CATWEGVWGTGWSKIF. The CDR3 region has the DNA TGTGCCACCTGGGAGGGGGTATGGGGCACTGGTTGGTCCAAGATATTT.

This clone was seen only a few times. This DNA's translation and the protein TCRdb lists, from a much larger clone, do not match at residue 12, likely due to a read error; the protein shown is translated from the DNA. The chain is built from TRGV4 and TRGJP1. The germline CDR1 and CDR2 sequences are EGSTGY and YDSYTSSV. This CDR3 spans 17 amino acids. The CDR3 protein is CATWDGRPYTTVWFKIF. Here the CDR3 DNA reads TGTGCCACCTGGGATGGGCGGCCATATACCACTGTTTGGTTCAAGATATTT.

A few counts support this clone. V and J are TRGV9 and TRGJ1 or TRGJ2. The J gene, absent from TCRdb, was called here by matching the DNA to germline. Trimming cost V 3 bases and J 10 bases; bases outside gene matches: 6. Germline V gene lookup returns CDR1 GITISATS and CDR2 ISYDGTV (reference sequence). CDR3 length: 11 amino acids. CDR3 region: CALWENRKKLF. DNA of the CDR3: TGTGCCTTGTGGGAGAACCGAAAGAAACTCTTT.